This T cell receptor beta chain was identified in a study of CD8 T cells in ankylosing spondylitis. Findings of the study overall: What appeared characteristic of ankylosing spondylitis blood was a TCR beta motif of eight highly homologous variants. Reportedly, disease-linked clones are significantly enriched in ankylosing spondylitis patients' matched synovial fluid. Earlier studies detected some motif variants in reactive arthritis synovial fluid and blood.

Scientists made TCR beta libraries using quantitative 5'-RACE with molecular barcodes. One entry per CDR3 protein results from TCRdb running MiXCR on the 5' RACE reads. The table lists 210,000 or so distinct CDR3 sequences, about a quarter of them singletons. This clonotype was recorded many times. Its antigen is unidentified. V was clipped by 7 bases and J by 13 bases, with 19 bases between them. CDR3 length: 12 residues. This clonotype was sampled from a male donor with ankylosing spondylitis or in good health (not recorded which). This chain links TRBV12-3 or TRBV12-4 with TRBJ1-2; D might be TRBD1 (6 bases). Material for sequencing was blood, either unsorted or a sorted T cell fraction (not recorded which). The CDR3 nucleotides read TGTGCCAGCACCCTCTCTCGGACAGTCGTCACCTTC. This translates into CASTLSRTVVTF.